This entry lists 17 T cell receptor beta chains sequenced from one sample in a study of radiation and T cells in renal cell carcinoma (dated by TCRdb to about 2020). The sample's time point label, in plain terms: baseline pretreatment blood. The treatment or condition label for this specimen denotes: 15 Gy SBRT to primary tumor, nephrectomy 4 weeks later. Receptor libraries were prepared by the immunoSEQ multiplex PCR assay. The immuneACCESS repertoire file appears here via TCRdb, limited to in-frame rearrangements. These files lack a portion of the clones; in checked studies, under half of the deficit traces to unresolved V genes, and the cause of the others is not known. The sample contains 100,000 to 150,000 clones, roughly four fifths of them found a single time. Around 3% of the sample rests with the top ten. Sample: blood, taken from a patient whose treatment included radiotherapy and nephrectomy. The receptors originated from a woman aged 55 to 70 with renal cell carcinoma.

The rearrangement joins TRBV6-5 to TRBJ2-7; no definite D call. V was clipped by 2 bases and J by 3 bases, with 17 bases between them. Germline CDR1 is MNHEY and CDR2 is SVGAGI. The CDR3 runs 16 residues. CDR3 nucleotides: TGTGCCAGCAGTTACGGTGTTGAGGCTTTTGGCTACGAGCAGTACTTC. This codes for CASSYGVEAFGYEQYF.

As concerns this clone: Distinct nucleotide sequences in the sample also encode this CDR3. In DNA, the CDR3 is TGTGCCAGTAGTCCCGGACTAGCGGGAGGTAATGAGCAGTTCTTC. Protein sequence: CASSPGLAGGNEQFF. The chain joins TRBV19 to TRBJ2-1; 14 bases map to TRBD2. J lost 7 bases, V lost 5 bases, and 4 bases had no gene match. The CDR3 has 15 amino acids. Per the germline V gene, CDR1 is LNHDA and CDR2 is SQIVND (reference sequence).

The genes are TRBV6-6 and TRBJ1-1, with D unresolved. V lost 4 bases, J lost 7 bases, and 13 bases lay in between. Looked up from germline, CDR1 is MNHNY and CDR2 is SVGAGI (reference sequence). CDR3 length: 13 amino acids. In nucleotides, the CDR3 is TGTGCCAGCAGTTTTAGCTGGCAGGTTGAAGCTTTCTTT. This translates into CASSFSWQVEAFF.

V and J are TRBV10-2 and TRBJ1-1, with D tentatively TRBD1 (6 bases). Trimming cost V 1 base and J 4 bases, with 16 bases left between them. The CDR3 consists of 16 residues. Germline V lookup: CDR1 WSHSY, CDR2 SAAADI. The CDR3 here is CASSELEGRGGTEAFF. CDR3 nucleotide sequence: TGCGCCAGCAGTGAGTTGGAGGGTCGAGGGGGCACTGAAGCTTTCTTT.

This clone occurred a few times. The chain uses TRBV4-2 and TRBJ2-7, with D perhaps matching TRBD1 (5 bases). The germline V gene has CDR1 LGHNA and CDR2 YNFKEQ. CDR3 size: 16 residues. V gave up 1 base and J gave up 2 bases, with 15 bases separating them. The DNA of the CDR3 is TGTGCCAGCAGCCAAGGAGGCCAGGGCAGTCCCTACGAGCAGTACTTC. This translates into CASSQGGQGSPYEQYF.

This rearrangement joins TRBV5-1 to TRBJ2-1; TRBD2 aligns across 10 bases. This CDR3 spans 16 amino acids. The ends lost 4 bases at V and 5 bases at J; junction bases unmatched: 9. CDR1 and CDR2 (germline): SGHRS, YFSETQ. CDR3: CASSPRTSGDNNEQFF. The CDR3 DNA reads TGCGCCAGCAGCCCACGGACTAGCGGAGATAACAATGAGCAGTTCTTC.

The sample holds one count of this clone. V usage is TRBV28 and J usage is TRBJ2-6; 7 bases agree with TRBD1. Germline V gene sequence: CDR1 MDHEN, CDR2 SYDVKM. Unmatched junction bases numbered 1, after V lost 6 bases and J lost 2 bases. This CDR3 has 14 amino acids. The CDR3 region is CASSGTAGANVLTF. In DNA form, the CDR3 reads TGTGCCAGCAGCGGGACAGCTGGGGCCAACGTCCTGACTTTC. Full variable domain (remainder filled in from reference TRBV28 and TRBJ2-6): DVKVTQSSRYLVKRTGEKVFLECVQDMDHENMFWYRQDPGLGLRLIYFSYDVKMKEKGDIPEGYSVSREKKERFSLILESASTNQTSMYLCASSGTAGANVLTFGAGSRLTVL.

The chain links TRBV7-9 to TRBJ2-7; tentative D call: TRBD1 (5 bases). CDR3 size: 15 residues. Between the trimmed V and J ends, which lost 4 bases and 0 bases, there was a span of 13 bases. Germline loops: CDR1 SEHNR, CDR2 FQNEAQ (reference sequence). This chain's CDR3 is CASSYDSLSSYEQYF. CDR3 coding DNA: TGTGCCAGCAGCTATGACAGTCTCAGCTCCTACGAGCAGTACTTC.

The gene calls are TRBV28 and TRBJ2-7; D is perhaps TRBD1 or TRBD2 (5 bases each). CDR3 size: 13 residues. V shed 11 bases and J shed 2 bases, with 16 bases lying between them. From germline, CDR1 is MDHEN and CDR2 SYDVKM. The CDR3: CAVGRGSTYEQYF. For the CDR3, the DNA is TGTGCCGTCGGACGGGGCAGCACCTACGAGCAGTACTTC.

V and J are TRBV7-9 and TRBJ2-7; 10 bases are a match to TRBD1. V trimming: 3 bases; J trimming: 6 bases; junction bases outside the gene matches: 14. The CDR3 length is 17 residues. Germline CDR1 SEHNR, CDR2 FQNEAQ (reference sequence). Written as DNA, the CDR3 is TGTGCCAGCAGCTTTGGTCTGCTCCGGGACAGGGGAGGCGAGCAGTACTTC. It specifies CASSFGLLRDRGGEQYF.

The gene calls are TRBV2 and TRBJ2-7; 9 bases agree with TRBD1. The CDR3 extends over 16 amino acids. V shed 4 bases and J 0 bases; nucleotides not matched to a gene: 7. Germline V gene data show CDR1 as SNHLY and CDR2 as FYNNEI. For the CDR3, the DNA is TGTGCCAGCAGTGGCGAAGGGACAGGGAGCTCCTACGAGCAGTACTTC. Translation gives CASSGEGTGSSYEQYF.

This chain joins TRBV6-1 and TRBJ2-3; no reliable D call. The V and J ends lost 0 bases and 2 bases respectively, with 6 bases between them. CDR1 is MNHNS and CDR2 is SASEGT in the germline V gene. The CDR3 is 14 residues long. The CDR3 spells CASSEAAATDTQYF. In nucleotides, the CDR3 is TGTGCCAGCAGTGAAGCGGCAGCCACAGATACGCAGTATTTT.

This chain joins TRBV7-6 and TRBJ2-5; TRBD2 agrees at 9 bases. The J call may be wrong; the DNA end is better matched by TRBJ2-7. Germline loops: CDR1 SGHVS, CDR2 FNYEAQ. The CDR3 runs to 16 residues. The CDR3 loop is CASSLNAGGLSYEQYF. In DNA, the CDR3 is TGTGCCAGCAGCTTAAATGCGGGAGGGCTATCCTACGAGCAGTACTTC.

The chain links TRBV29-1 to TRBJ2-1; a possible D gene is TRBD1 (6 bases). Per germline, CDR1 SQVTM and CDR2 ANQGSEA. This CDR3 has 15 residues. V was shortened by 4 bases and J by 1 base, with 14 bases between the two germline ends. The CDR3 here is CSVAGGEGSYNEQFF. CDR3 nucleotides: TGCAGCGTTGCTGGGGGCGAGGGGTCCTACAATGAGCAGTTCTTC.

The chain uses TRBV11-2 and TRBJ2-7; possibly TRBD1 or TRBD2 for D (5 bases each). Germline V gene data show CDR1 as SGHAT and CDR2 as FQNNGV. V gave up 5 bases and J gave up 6 bases, with 14 bases separating them. CDR3 length: 13 amino acids. CDR3 protein: CASSPGRGAEQYF. The CDR3 bases are TGTGCCAGCAGCCCAGGGAGAGGGGCCGAGCAGTACTTC.

V is TRBV10-3 and J is TRBJ1-2; D not resolved. The CDR3 runs to 13 residues. The germline V and J ends were trimmed by 3 bases and 5 bases, with 10 bases remaining between them. Germline V gives CDR1 ENHRY, CDR2 SYGVKD. As DNA, the CDR3 is TGTGCCATCAGTGAAGATAATCTGTATGGCTACACCTTC. It encodes CAISEDNLYGYTF.

The chain is built from TRBV28 and TRBJ1-2; 10 nucleotides match TRBD1. Germline CDR1 reads MDHEN; CDR2 reads SYDVKM. After removal of 7 bases from V and 4 bases from J, the junction contained 6 bases not matched to a gene. The CDR3 consists of 14 residues. The CDR3 sequence: CASTRTGGFYGYTF. The CDR3 DNA is TGTGCCAGCACCCGGACAGGGGGTTTCTATGGCTACACCTTC.